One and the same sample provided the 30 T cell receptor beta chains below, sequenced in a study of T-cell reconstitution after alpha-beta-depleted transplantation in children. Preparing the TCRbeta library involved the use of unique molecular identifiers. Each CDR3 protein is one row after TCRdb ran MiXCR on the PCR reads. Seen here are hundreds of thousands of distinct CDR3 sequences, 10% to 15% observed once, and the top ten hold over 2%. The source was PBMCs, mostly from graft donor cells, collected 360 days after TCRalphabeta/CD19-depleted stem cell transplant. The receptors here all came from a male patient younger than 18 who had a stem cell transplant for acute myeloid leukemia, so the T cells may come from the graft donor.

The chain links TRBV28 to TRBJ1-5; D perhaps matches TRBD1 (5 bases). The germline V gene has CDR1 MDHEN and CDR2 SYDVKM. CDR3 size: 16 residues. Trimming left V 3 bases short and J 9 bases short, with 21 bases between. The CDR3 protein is CASSFSAGTATGPQHF. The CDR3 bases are TGTGCCAGCAGTTTTTCCGCCGGGACGGCCACAGGGCCCCAGCATTTT. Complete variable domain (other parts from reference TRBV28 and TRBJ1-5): DVKVTQSSRYLVKRTGEKVFLECVQDMDHENMFWYRQDPGLGLRLIYFSYDVKMKEKGDIPEGYSVSREKKERFSLILESASTNQTSMYLCASSFSAGTATGPQHFGDGTRLSIL.

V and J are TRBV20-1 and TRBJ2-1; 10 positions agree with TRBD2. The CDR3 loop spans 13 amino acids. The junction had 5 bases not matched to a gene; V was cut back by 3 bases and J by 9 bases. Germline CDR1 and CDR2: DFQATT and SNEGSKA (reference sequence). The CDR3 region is CSASQREGPEQFF. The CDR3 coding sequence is TGCAGTGCTAGCCAGCGGGAGGGCCCTGAGCAGTTCTTC.

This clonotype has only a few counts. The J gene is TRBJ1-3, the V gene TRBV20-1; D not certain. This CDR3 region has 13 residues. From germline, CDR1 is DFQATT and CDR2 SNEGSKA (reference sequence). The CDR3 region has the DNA TGCAGCACCCTTCGGGGCTCTGGAAACACCATATATTTT. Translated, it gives CSTLRGSGNTIYF.

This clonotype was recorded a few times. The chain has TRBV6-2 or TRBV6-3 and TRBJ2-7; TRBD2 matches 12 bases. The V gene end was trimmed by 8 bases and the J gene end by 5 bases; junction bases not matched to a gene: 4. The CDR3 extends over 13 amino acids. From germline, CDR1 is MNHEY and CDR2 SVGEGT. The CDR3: CASLLAGGNEQYF. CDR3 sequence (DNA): TGTGCCAGCCTTCTAGCGGGAGGGAACGAGCAGTACTTC.

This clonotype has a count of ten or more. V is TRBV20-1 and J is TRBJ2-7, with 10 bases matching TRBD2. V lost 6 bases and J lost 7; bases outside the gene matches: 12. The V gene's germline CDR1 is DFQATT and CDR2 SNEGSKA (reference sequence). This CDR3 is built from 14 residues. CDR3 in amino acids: CSARSSSGSWEQYF. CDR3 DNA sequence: TGCAGTGCAAGGTCGTCTAGCGGGAGTTGGGAGCAGTACTTC.

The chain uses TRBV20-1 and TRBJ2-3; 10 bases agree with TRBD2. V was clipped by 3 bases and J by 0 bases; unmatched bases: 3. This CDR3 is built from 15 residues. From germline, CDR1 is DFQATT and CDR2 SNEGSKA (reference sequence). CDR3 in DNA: TGCAGTGCTAGGGTGACTAGCGGGAGCACAGATACGCAGTATTTT. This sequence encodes CSARVTSGSTDTQYF.

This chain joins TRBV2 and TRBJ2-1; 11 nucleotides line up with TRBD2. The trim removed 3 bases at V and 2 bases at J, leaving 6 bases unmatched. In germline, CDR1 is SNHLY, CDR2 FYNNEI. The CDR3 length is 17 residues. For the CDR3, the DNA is TGTGCCAGCAGTGACGCGGGACTAGCGGCCACCTACAATGAGCAGTTCTTC. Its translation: CASSDAGLAATYNEQFF.

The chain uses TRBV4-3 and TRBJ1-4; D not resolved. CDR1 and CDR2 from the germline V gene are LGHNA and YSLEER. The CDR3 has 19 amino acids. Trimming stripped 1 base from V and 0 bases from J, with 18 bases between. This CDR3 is CASSQGLRRRLPTNEKLFF. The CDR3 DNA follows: TGCGCCAGCAGCCAAGGGCTCAGGCGAAGACTTCCAACTAATGAAAAACTGTTTTTT.

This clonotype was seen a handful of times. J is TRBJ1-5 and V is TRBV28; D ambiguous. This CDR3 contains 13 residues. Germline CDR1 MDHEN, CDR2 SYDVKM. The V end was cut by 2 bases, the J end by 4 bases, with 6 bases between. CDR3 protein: CASSLNLNQPQHF. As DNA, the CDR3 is TGTGCCAGCAGTTTAAATCTGAATCAGCCCCAGCATTTT.

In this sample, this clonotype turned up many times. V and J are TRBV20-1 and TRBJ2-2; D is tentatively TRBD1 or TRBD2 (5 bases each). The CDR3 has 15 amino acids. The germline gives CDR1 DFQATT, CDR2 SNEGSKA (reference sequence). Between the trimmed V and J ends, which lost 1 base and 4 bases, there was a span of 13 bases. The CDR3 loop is CSARVRGVGTGELFF. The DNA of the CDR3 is TGCAGTGCTAGAGTCCGAGGGGTGGGCACCGGGGAGCTGTTTTTT.

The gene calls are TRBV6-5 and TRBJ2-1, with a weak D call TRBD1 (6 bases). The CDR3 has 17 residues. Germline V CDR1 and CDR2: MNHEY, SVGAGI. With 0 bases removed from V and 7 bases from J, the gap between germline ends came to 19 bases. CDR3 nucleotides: TGTGCCAGCAGTTACTCGTGGAGCCAGGGGTTTATTAATGAGCAGTTCTTC. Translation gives CASSYSWSQGFINEQFF.

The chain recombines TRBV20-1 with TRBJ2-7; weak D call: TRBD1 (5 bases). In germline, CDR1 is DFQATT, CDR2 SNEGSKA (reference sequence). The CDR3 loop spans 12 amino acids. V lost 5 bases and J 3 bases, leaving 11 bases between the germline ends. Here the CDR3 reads CSAGRDLYEQYF. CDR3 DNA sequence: TGCAGTGCTGGCAGGGATCTCTACGAGCAGTACTTC.

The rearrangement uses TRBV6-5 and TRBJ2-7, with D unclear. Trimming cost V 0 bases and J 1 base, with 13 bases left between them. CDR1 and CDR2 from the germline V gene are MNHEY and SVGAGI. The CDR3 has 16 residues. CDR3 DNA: TGTGCCAGCAGTTACTCAAGGACCGACCTTTCCTACGAGCAGTACTTC. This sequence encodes CASSYSRTDLSYEQYF.

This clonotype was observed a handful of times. In DNA, the CDR3 is TGTGCCAGCAGCTTTTTTCAGGGAGGGGACATTCAGTACTTC. This codes for CASSFFQGGDIQYF. This sequence joins TRBV11-2 and TRBJ2-4; the match to TRBD2 covers 7 bases. Germline CDR1 is SGHAT and CDR2 is FQNNGV. CDR3 length equals 14 residues. The trim removed 3 bases at V and 8 bases at J, leaving 7 bases unmatched.

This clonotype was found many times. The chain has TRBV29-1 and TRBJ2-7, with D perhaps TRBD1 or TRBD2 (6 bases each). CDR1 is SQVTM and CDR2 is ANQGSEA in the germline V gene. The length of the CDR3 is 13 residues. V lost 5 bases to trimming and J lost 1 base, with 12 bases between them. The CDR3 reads CSVRGGGSYEQYF. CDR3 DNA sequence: TGCAGCGTTCGCGGAGGGGGATCCTACGAGCAGTACTTC.

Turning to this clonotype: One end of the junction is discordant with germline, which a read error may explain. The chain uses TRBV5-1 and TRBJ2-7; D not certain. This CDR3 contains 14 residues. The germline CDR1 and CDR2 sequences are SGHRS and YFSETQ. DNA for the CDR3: TGCGCCAGCAGCTTTGGCCCGGGTAGCTACGATCAGTACTTC. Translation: CASSFGPGSYDQYF. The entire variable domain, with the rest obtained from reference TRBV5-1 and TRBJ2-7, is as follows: KAGVTQTPRYLIKTRGQQVTLSCSPISGHRSVSWYQQTPGQGLQFLFEYFSETQRNKGNFPGRFSGRQFSNSRSEMNVSTLELGDSALYLCASSFGPGSYDQYFGPGTRLTVT.

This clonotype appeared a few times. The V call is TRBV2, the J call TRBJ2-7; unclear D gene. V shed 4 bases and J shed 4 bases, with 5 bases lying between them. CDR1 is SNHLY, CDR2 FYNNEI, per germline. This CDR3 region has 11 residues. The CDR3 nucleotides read TGTGCCAGCAGTGTTGAGTACGAGCAGTACTTC. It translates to CASSVEYEQYF.

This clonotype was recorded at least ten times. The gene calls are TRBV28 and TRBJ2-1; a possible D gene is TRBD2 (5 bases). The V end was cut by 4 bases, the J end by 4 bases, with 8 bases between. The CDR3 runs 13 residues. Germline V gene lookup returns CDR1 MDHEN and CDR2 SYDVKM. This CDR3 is CASSYSGYNEQFF. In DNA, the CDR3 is TGTGCCAGCAGTTACAGCGGATACAATGAGCAGTTCTTC.

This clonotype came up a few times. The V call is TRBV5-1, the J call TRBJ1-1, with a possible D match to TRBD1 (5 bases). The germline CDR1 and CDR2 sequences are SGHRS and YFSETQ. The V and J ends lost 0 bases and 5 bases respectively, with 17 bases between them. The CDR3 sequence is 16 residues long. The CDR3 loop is CASSLGPGSLGTEAFF. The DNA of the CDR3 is TGCGCCAGCAGCTTGGGGCCAGGGTCATTAGGTACTGAAGCTTTCTTT.

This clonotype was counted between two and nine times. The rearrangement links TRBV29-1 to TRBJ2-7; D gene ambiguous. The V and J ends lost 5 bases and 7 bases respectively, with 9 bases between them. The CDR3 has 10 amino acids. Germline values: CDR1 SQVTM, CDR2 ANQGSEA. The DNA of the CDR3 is TGCAGCGTTTTAACCCGGGAGCAGTACTTC. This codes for CSVLTREQYF.

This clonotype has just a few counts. CDR3 amino acids: CASRRQGGGGQPQHF. In nucleotides, the CDR3 is TGTGCCAGCAGACGACAAGGGGGGGGTGGACAGCCCCAGCATTTT. This sequence joins TRBV27 and TRBJ1-5, with a tentative D call TRBD1 (6 bases). The germline CDR1 and CDR2 sequences are MNHEY and SMNVEV (reference sequence). The CDR3 runs 15 residues. V shed 6 bases and J shed 7 bases, with 19 bases lying between them.

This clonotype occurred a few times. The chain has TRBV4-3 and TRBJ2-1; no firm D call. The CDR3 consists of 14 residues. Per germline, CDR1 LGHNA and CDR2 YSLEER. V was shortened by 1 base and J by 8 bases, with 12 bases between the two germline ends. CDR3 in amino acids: CASSQVLGIDEQFF. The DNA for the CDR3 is TGCGCCAGCAGCCAAGTCCTTGGGATTGATGAGCAGTTCTTC.

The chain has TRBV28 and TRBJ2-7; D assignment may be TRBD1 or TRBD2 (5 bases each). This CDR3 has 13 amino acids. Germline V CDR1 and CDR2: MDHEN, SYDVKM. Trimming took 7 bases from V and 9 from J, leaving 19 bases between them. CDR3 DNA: TGTGCCAGCATCCTAACCGGGACCATCATGCAGTACTTC. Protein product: CASILTGTIMQYF.

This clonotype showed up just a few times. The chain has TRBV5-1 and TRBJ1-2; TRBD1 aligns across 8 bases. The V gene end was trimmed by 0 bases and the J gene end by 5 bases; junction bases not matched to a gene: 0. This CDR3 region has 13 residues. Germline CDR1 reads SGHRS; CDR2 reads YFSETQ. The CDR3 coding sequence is TGCGCCAGCAGCTTGGGGACAGGGTATGGCTACACCTTC. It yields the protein CASSLGTGYGYTF.

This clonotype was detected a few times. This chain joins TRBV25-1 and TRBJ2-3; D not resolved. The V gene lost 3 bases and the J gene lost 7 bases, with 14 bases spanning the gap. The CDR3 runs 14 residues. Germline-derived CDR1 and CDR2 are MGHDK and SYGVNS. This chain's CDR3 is CASSEEYGPHTQYF. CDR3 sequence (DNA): TGTGCCAGCAGTGAGGAATACGGACCTCATACGCAGTATTTT.

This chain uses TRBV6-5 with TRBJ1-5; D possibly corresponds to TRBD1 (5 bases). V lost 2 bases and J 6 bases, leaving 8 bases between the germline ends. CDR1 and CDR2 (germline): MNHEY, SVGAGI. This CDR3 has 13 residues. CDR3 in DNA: TGTGCCAGCAGTTACGGGACCGCTCAGCCCCAGCATTTT. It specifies CASSYGTAQPQHF.

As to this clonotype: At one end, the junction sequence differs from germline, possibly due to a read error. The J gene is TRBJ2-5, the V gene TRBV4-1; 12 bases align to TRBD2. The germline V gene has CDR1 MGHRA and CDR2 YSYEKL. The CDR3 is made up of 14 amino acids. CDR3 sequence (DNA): TGCTCCAGCAGCCAGGGACTAGCGGGAGAGACCCAGTACTTC. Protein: CSSSQGLAGETQYF.

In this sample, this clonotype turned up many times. The CDR3, as DNA: TGCAGCGTCACCTACAGGGGGGACACTGAAGCTTTCTTT. Translating it yields CSVTYRGDTEAFF. This chain uses TRBV29-1 with TRBJ1-1; 8 bases fit TRBD1. The germline V gene has CDR1 SQVTM and CDR2 ANQGSEA. This CDR3 contains 13 residues. The V gene end was trimmed by 6 bases and the J gene end by 3 bases; junction bases not matched to a gene: 6.

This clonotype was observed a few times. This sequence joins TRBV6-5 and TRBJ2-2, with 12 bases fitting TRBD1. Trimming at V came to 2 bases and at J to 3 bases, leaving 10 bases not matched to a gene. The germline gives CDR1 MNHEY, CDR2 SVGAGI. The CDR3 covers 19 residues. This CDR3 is CASSYHRLGTGGYTGELFF. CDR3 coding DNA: TGTGCCAGCAGTTACCACCGCCTCGGGACAGGGGGCTACACCGGGGAGCTGTTTTTT.

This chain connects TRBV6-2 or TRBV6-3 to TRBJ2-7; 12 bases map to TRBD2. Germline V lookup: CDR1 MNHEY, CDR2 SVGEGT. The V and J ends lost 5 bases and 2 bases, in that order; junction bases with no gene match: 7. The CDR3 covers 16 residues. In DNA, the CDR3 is TGTGCCAGCAGTCGGCAAGGACTAGCGGGAACCTACGAGCAGTACTTC. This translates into CASSRQGLAGTYEQYF.